One sample yielded the 11 T cell receptor beta chains listed below, sequenced in a study of lymphopenia after photon versus proton radiotherapy. Using immunoSEQ multiplex PCR, the repertoire was profiled, and TCRdb retains in-frame clones only, with some absent. Of approximately 160,000 clones in the sample, approximately 91% were seen once. The specimen was peripheral blood, collected from a patient treated with photon-based radiotherapy. The receptor set was obtained from a man in his fifties with gastric cancer.

This clone was counted a single time. This rearrangement joins TRBV5-1 to TRBJ2-1, with 7 bases identical to TRBD2. Germline loops: CDR1 SGHRS, CDR2 YFSETQ. Trimming cost V 0 bases and J 8 bases; bases outside gene matches: 11. The CDR3 contains 16 residues. The CDR3 is CASSLAVAGHRDEQFF. The CDR3 DNA is TGCGCCAGCAGCTTGGCCGTAGCGGGTCATAGGGATGAGCAGTTCTTC.

The chain uses TRBV29-1 and TRBJ1-2; D uncertain. The germline V and J ends were trimmed by 0 bases and 4 bases, with 6 bases remaining between them. Germline V gene data show CDR1 as SQVTM and CDR2 as ANQGSEA. The CDR3 consists of 12 residues. The CDR3 DNA is TGCAGCGTTGAAGACAAACCCTATGGCTACACCTTC. Residues: CSVEDKPYGYTF.

The rearrangement joins TRBV5-1 to TRBJ2-3, with D perhaps TRBD1 (5 bases). Per germline, CDR1 SGHRS and CDR2 YFSETQ. Deletions cut 0 bases from V and 2 bases from J, with 10 bases between. The length of the CDR3 is 15 residues. CDR3 sequence (DNA): TGCGCCAGCAGCTTGGCAGGGATTGTCACAGATACGCAGTATTTT. It encodes CASSLAGIVTDTQYF.

The chain uses TRBV6-1 and TRBJ1-3; no clear D. The CDR3 is 13 residues long. The germline V gene has CDR1 MNHNS and CDR2 SASEGT. Trimming removed 3 bases from V and 1 base from J, with 4 bases in between. The CDR3: CASSEDSGNTIYF. For the CDR3, the DNA is TGTGCCAGCAGTGAGGATTCTGGAAACACCATATATTTT.

V usage is TRBV18 and J usage is TRBJ1-3; no definite D call. Germline V gene sequence: CDR1 KGHSH, CDR2 LQKENI. This CDR3 spans 14 amino acids. The V end lost 3 bases, the J end lost 0 bases, and 6 bases lay between the germline ends. The DNA of the CDR3 is TGTGCCAGCTCACCGTATGACTCTGGAAACACCATATATTTT. It codes for CASSPYDSGNTIYF.

The rearrangement links TRBV7-9 to TRBJ1-1; D ambiguous. Germline CDR1 SEHNR, CDR2 FQNEAQ (reference sequence). The V end was cut by 1 base, the J end by 8 bases, with 8 bases between. The CDR3 is 12 residues long. The CDR3 DNA reads TGTGCCAGCAGCTTAGGACCGAGCGAAGCTTTCTTT. It specifies CASSLGPSEAFF. The whole variable domain, filled in from reference TRBV7-9 and TRBJ1-1, reads DTGVSQNPRHKITKRGQNVTFRCDPISEHNRLYWYRQTLGQGPEFLTYFQNEAQLEKSRLLSDRFSAERPKGSFSTLEIQRTEQGDSAMYLCASSLGPSEAFFGQGTRLTVV.

V gene TRBV29-1 combines with J gene TRBJ1-2; possibly TRBD1 for D (5 bases). Germline CDR1 is SQVTM and CDR2 is ANQGSEA. The CDR3 has 13 residues. The V and J ends lost 3 bases and 6 bases respectively, with 14 bases between them. The CDR3 loop is CSVDLPGRDGYTF. CDR3 coding DNA: TGCAGCGTTGATCTCCCGGGACGAGATGGCTACACCTTC.

The chain has TRBV14 and TRBJ2-3; TRBD2 matches 12 bases. V lost 5 bases to trimming and J lost 5 bases; unmatched junction nucleotides: 5. CDR1 and CDR2 (germline): SGHDN, FVKESK. This CDR3 region has 15 residues. In DNA form, the CDR3 reads TGTGCCAGCAGCTTGGGACTAGCGGGCGGAGATACGCAGTATTTT. Its protein is CASSLGLAGGDTQYF.

The V call is TRBV10-3, the J call TRBJ2-1; 9 positions match TRBD1. Germline V gene lookup returns CDR1 ENHRY and CDR2 SYGVKD. V lost 2 bases, J lost 4 bases, and 12 bases stayed unmatched. This CDR3 has 18 residues. The CDR3 is CAISEPITGTGRYNEQFF. The CDR3 DNA sequence: TGTGCCATCAGTGAGCCGATAACCGGGACAGGGAGATACAATGAGCAGTTCTTC.

The chain uses TRBV30 and TRBJ1-2, with D unresolved. Germline loops: CDR1 GTSNPN, CDR2 SVGIG (reference sequence). CDR3 size: 12 residues. Trimming cost V 5 bases and J 8 bases, with 15 bases left between them. CDR3 loop: CAWATGPGGYTF. The CDR3 bases are TGTGCCTGGGCAACGGGCCCTGGGGGCTACACCTTC.

The rearrangement joins TRBV28 to TRBJ2-7; 7 positions match TRBD2. V lost 2 bases to trimming and J lost 3 bases; unmatched junction nucleotides: 4. Germline V gives CDR1 MDHEN, CDR2 SYDVKM. The CDR3 length is 14 residues. The CDR3 DNA sequence: TGTGCCAGCAGTTTAGGCGGGAGTGTCTACGAGCAGTACTTC. It specifies CASSLGGSVYEQYF.